A selection of T cell receptor beta chains follows, all from one sample in a study of T cells in Graves' hyperthyroidism and ophthalmopathy. A single record per CDR3 protein comes from TCRdb applying MiXCR to the multiplex PCR reads. The sample holds fewer than 500,000 distinct CDR3 sequences, roughly 14% seen once. What was sequenced was blood. The receptor set was obtained from a man aged 18-30 years with Graves' ophthalmopathy. Both conserved end residues are part of each CDR3. The order of the fields is J gene, D gene, clone size, CDR3 length, V gene, CDR3 DNA, CDR3 protein. The D gene is left open where the match is weak. Not all rows give a size; the values are once, few, many and, for expanded clones, a class.

TRBJ2-5	TRBD2	NA	15	TRBV15	TGTGCCACCAGCAGCGGACTAGCGGGAGCAGAGACCCAGTACTTC	CATSSGLAGAETQYF
TRBJ2-1	TRBD1	many	16	TRBV6-1	TGTGCCAGCAGTGAAAGGGGACAGGGGTTCTACAATGAGCAGTTCTTC	CASSERGQGFYNEQFF
TRBJ2-1	NA	few	17	TRBV4-2	TGTGCCAGCAGCCAAGATTTGAGCCGGAGCTCCTACAATGAGCAGTTCTTC	CASSQDLSRSSYNEQFF
TRBJ1-1	NA	NA	15	TRBV10-2	TGCGCCAGCAGTGAAGGGGAGGGCCAAGGCACTGAAGCTTTCTTT	CASSEGEGQGTEAFF
TRBJ1-1	TRBD1	many	15	TRBV5-1	TGCGCCAGCAGCAGGGACAGGGGGCCTTGGACTGAAGCTTTCTTT	CASSRDRGPWTEAFF
TRBJ2-3	TRBD2	many	18	TRBV3-1	TGTGCCAGCAGCCACTACGGACTAGCGGGAGAGGGAACAGATACGCAGTATTTT	CASSHYGLAGEGTDTQYF
TRBJ1-3	NA	few	16	TRBV9	TGTGCCAGCAGCGTAGACTGGGAGCACTCTGGAAACACCATATATTTT	CASSVDWEHSGNTIYF
TRBJ2-7	NA	many	13	TRBV11-2	TGTGCCAGCAGCTTAGAAGCCCAGGACGAGCAGTACTTC	CASSLEAQDEQYF
TRBJ2-3	TRBD1	many	16	TRBV20-1	TGCAGTGCTAGATTAACGACAGGGGGGATCACAGATACGCAGTATTTT	CSARLTTGGITDTQYF
TRBJ2-5	NA	many	14	TRBV20-1	TGCAGTGCTAGAGAGGGGGATTGGGCAGAGACCCAGTACTTC	CSAREGDWAETQYF
TRBJ1-3	NA	many	18	TRBV11-3	TGTGCCAGCAGCTTAGATCTTGGGACATTTCTCTCTGGAAACACCATATATTTT	CASSLDLGTFLSGNTIYF
TRBJ2-7	TRBD1	many	15	TRBV5-8	TGTGCCAGCAGCTTCGGGCAGGGGGCTGCCTACGAGCAGTACTTC	CASSFGQGAAYEQYF
TRBJ1-4	NA	many	14	TRBV12-3/TRBV12-4	TGTGCCAGCAGTTTATGGCAAACTAATGAAAAACTGTTTTTT	CASSLWQTNEKLFF
TRBJ1-5	NA	many	14	TRBV29-1	TGCAGCGTAGTCGACACGAATAGCAATCAGCCCCAGCATTTT	CSVVDTNSNQPQHF
TRBJ1-4	NA	many	15	TRBV5-1	TGCGCCAGCAGCTTATCGGGCCAGTCACTTGAAAAACTGTTTTTT	CASSLSGQSLEKLFF
TRBJ2-7	TRBD1	many	17	TRBV27	TGTGCCAGCAGTTTATCGATTATTCCAGGGGGCCTCTTCGAGCAGTACTTC	CASSLSIIPGGLFEQYF
TRBJ2-7	TRBD2	many	15	TRBV29-1	TGCAGCGTTGAAAGACTAGCGGGAGGGGTGGGCGAGCAGTACTTC	CSVERLAGGVGEQYF
TRBJ2-3	TRBD2	few	18	TRBV3-1	TGTGCCAGCAGCCAGAGGGGACTAGCGGGGGGGCCATCGGATACGCAGTATTTT	CASSQRGLAGGPSDTQYF
TRBJ2-3	NA	many	17	TRBV7-2	TGTGCCAGCAGCTTAGCTGGGTGGGAGGGGGAGGCAGATACGCAGTATTTT	CASSLAGWEGEADTQYF
TRBJ2-5	NA	many	16	TRBV4-1	TGCGCCAGCAGCCATCCCGTTACTCGGCGGCAAGAGACCCAGTACTTC	CASSHPVTRRQETQYF
TRBJ1-2	NA	many	13	TRBV7-8	TGTGCCAGCAGCTTAAACAGGGAGTTAGTCTACACCTTC	CASSLNRELVYTF
TRBJ2-5	NA	few	16	TRBV6-1	TGTGCCAGCAGTCAAGGAAGGTTGGGATTACAAGAGACCCAGTACTTC	CASSQGRLGLQETQYF
TRBJ1-1	TRBD1	many	13	TRBV12-3/TRBV12-4	TGTGCCAGCAGTTTCAGGGGGCAAACTGAAGCTTTCTTT	CASSFRGQTEAFF
TRBJ1-2	NA	many	14	TRBV27	TGTGCCAGCAGTTTATCGAGGGCGGACTATGGCTACACCTTC	CASSLSRADYGYTF
TRBJ2-2	NA	many	15	TRBV12-5	TGTGCTAGTGCCCTCAGTAGCGGTACATTTGGGGAGCTGTTTTTT	CASALSSGTFGELFF
TRBJ1-5	NA	NA	15	TRBV28	TGTGCCAGCAGTTTATACTCTCATAGCAATCAGCCCCAGCATTTT	CASSLYSHSNQPQHF
TRBJ1-2	NA	few	15	TRBV4-1	TGCGCCAGCAGCGGCTACGTAGGACTTAACTATGGCTACACCTTC	CASSGYVGLNYGYTF
TRBJ2-3	NA	NA	15	TRBV5-4	TGTGCCAGCAGCCCAGCAGGACTAACCACAGATACGCAGTATTTT	CASSPAGLTTDTQYF
TRBJ1-4	NA	NA	13	TRBV18	TGTGCCAGCTCACGAGGTATCAACGAAAAACTGTTTTTT	CASSRGINEKLFF
TRBJ2-1	TRBD2	NA	15	TRBV29-1	TGCAGCGTACACCCGGGACTAGGGGGGGGCTATGAGCAGTTCTTC	CSVHPGLGGGYEQFF
TRBJ2-1	NA	many	14	TRBV30	TGTGCCTGGAGTGTAAGGGGGGCCGCCTATGAGCAGTTCTTC	CAWSVRGAAYEQFF
TRBJ2-1	NA	many	15	TRBV11-2	TGTGCCAGCAGCTCTTACCAGGGGAACAACAATGAGCAGTTCTTC	CASSSYQGNNNEQFF
TRBJ1-1	TRBD1	few	16	TRBV10-3	TGTGCCATCAGTGATGGGGAACAGGGGGCGGGCACTGAAGCTTTCTTT	CAISDGEQGAGTEAFF
TRBJ1-1	TRBD1	many	12	TRBV30	TGTGCCTGGACAGGGGGGTACACTGAAGCTTTCTTT	CAWTGGYTEAFF
TRBJ2-1	NA	many	19	TRBV28	TGTGCCAGCAGTCCGCCCGGAAAGATGGGAGGTAGCTCCTACAATGAGCAGTTCTTC	CASSPPGKMGGSSYNEQFF